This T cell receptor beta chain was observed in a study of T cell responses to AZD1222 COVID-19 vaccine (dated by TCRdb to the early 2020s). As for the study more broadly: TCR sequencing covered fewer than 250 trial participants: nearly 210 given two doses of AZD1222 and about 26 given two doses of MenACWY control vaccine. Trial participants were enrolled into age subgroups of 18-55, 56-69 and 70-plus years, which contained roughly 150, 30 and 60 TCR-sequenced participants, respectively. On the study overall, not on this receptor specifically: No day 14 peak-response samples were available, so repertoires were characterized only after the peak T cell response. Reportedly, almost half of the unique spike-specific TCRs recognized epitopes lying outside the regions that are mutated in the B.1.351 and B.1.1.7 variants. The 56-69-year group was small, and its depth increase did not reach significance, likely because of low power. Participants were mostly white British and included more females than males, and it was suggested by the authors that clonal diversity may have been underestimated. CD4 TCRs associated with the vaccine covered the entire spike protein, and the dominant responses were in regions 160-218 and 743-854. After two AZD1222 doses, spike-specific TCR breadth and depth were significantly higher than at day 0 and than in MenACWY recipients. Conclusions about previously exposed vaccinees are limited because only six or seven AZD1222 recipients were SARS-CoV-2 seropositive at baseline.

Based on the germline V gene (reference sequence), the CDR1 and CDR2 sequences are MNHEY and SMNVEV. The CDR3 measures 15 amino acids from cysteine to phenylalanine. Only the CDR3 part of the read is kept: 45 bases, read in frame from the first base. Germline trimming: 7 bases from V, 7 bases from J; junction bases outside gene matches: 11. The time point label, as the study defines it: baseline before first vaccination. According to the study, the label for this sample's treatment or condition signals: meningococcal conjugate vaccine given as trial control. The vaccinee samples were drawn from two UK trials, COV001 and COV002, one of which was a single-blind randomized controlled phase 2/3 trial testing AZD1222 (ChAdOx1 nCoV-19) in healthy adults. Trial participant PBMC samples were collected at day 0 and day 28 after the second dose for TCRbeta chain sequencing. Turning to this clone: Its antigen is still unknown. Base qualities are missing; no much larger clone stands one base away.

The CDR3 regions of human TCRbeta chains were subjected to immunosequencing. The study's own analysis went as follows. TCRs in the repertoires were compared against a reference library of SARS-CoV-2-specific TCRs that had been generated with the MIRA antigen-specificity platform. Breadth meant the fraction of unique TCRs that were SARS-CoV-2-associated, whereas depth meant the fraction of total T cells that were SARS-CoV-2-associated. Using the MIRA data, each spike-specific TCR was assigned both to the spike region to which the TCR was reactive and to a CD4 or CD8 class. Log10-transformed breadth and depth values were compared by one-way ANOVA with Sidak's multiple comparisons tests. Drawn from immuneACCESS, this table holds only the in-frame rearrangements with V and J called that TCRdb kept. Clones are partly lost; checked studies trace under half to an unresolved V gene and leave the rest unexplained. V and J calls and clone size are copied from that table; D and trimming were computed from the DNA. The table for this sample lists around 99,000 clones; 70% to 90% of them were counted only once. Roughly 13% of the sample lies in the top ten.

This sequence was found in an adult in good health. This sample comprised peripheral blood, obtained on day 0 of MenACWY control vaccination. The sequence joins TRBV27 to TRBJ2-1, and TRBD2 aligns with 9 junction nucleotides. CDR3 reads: CASNGGGAALNEQFF. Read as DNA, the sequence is TGTGCCAGCAACGGCGGGGGGGCCGCTTTAAATGAGCAGTTCTTC.